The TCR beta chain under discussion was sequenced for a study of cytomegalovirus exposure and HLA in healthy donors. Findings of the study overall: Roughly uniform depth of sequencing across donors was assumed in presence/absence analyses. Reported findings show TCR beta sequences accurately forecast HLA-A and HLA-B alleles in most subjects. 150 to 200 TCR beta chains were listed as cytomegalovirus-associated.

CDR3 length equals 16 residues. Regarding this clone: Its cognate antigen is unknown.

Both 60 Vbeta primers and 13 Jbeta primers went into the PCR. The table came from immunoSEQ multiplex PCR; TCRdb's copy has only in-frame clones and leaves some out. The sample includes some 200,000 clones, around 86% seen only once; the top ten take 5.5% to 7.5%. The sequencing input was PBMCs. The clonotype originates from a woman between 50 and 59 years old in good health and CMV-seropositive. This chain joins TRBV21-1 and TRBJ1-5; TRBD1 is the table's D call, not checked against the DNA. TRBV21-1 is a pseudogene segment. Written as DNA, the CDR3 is TGTGCCAGCAGCAAAGGGGGACAGGGGGACGGTCAGCCCCAGCATTTT. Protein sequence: CASSKGGQGDGQPQHF.